The 18 T cell receptor beta chains presented below share a single source sample, sequenced in a study of T cell changes during pregnancy in multiple sclerosis. The protocol was immunoSEQ multiplex PCR, while the TCRdb copy is restricted to in-frame clones and leaves out a portion. The table includes around 62,000 clones, 90% to 95% detected once. The sample was CD4+ T cells from peripheral blood mononuclear cells, taken in the first trimester of pregnancy. These receptor sequences come from a female donor with multiple sclerosis, enrolled in a pregnancy study.

The chain combines TRBV15 with TRBJ1-5; possibly TRBD1 for D (6 bases). CDR1 and CDR2 from the germline V gene are LNHNV and YYDKDF (reference sequence). The CDR3 runs to 13 residues. V was cut by 7 bases and J by 6 bases, with 13 bases left in between. CDR3 amino acids: CATTPEQGQPQHF. The CDR3, as DNA: TGTGCCACCACCCCCGAACAGGGTCAGCCCCAGCATTTT.

The chain couples TRBV5-4 to TRBJ2-5, with a tentative D call TRBD1 (6 bases). This CDR3 has 17 residues. With 0 bases removed from V and 0 bases from J, the gap between germline ends came to 15 bases. Germline V gene lookup returns CDR1 SGHNT and CDR2 YYREEE (reference sequence). The CDR3 is CASSLGSRGANQETQYF. DNA for the CDR3: TGTGCCAGCAGCTTGGGATCCAGGGGTGCCAACCAAGAGACCCAGTACTTC.

J is TRBJ1-2 and V is TRBV27; D not certain. This CDR3 comprises 13 residues. Germline CDR1 is MNHEY and CDR2 is SMNVEV (reference sequence). V was cut by 2 bases and J by 4 bases, with 8 bases left in between. This CDR3 is CASSLGGFYGYTF. For the CDR3, the DNA is TGTGCCAGCAGTTTAGGTGGCTTCTATGGCTACACCTTC.

This clone was recorded only once. The chain couples TRBV5-1 to TRBJ2-5; 8 nucleotides align to TRBD2. The length of the CDR3 is 15 residues. CDR1 is SGHRS, CDR2 YFSETQ, per germline. V shed 0 bases, J shed 4 bases, and the junction held 5 bases outside the gene matches. CDR3: CASSLVVGLGETQYF. The CDR3 DNA is TGCGCCAGCAGCTTGGTTGTGGGACTAGGAGAGACCCAGTACTTC.

The CDR3 is CASSPLETGWAEAFF. The CDR3 DNA reads as TGTGCCAGCTCCCCGCTAGAGACAGGGTGGGCTGAAGCTTTCTTT. The V call is TRBV18, the J call TRBJ1-1; TRBD1 aligns across 7 bases. V was pared by 6 bases and J by 6 bases, with 13 bases of the junction left unmatched. This CDR3 spans 15 amino acids. Germline V gene data show CDR1 as KGHSH and CDR2 as LQKENI.

A few counts support this clone. The chain carries TRBV6-5 and TRBJ1-1, with D hard to call. Looked up from germline, CDR1 is MNHEY and CDR2 is SVGAGI. There are 11 residues in the CDR3. The V end lost 7 bases, the J end lost 3 bases, and 6 bases lay between the germline ends. CDR3 nucleotide sequence: TGTGCCAGCAAATCTTACACTGAAGCTTTCTTT. Amino acids: CASKSYTEAFF.

The rearrangement links TRBV5-4 to TRBJ2-1, with 7 positions matching TRBD1. Germline V gives CDR1 SGHNT, CDR2 YYREEE (reference sequence). The CDR3 covers 16 residues. Germline trimming cut 0 bases from V and 9 bases from J; bases unmatched to any gene: 12. The CDR3 protein is CASSLGTGLIWSEQFF. CDR3 bases: TGTGCCAGCAGCTTGGGGACAGGCCTCATTTGGAGTGAGCAGTTCTTC.

The chain uses TRBV5-6 and TRBJ1-1; D remains unclear. The CDR3 runs 15 residues. The germline gives CDR1 SGHDT, CDR2 YYEEEE. With 3 bases removed from V and 0 bases from J, the gap between germline ends came to 12 bases. The CDR3 protein is CASSSWSYMNTEAFF. In nucleotides, the CDR3 is TGTGCCAGCAGCTCTTGGAGTTATATGAACACTGAAGCTTTCTTT.

The chain employs TRBV5-4 and TRBJ1-3; D perhaps matches TRBD1 (6 bases). Germline loops: CDR1 SGHNT, CDR2 YYREEE (reference sequence). The V end was cut by 4 bases, the J end by 0 bases, with 17 bases between. The CDR3 is 17 amino acids. The DNA for the CDR3 is TGTGCCAGCAGCCCCGGCGGCCAGGGGCGCTCTGGAAACACCATATATTTT. It translates to CASSPGGQGRSGNTIYF.

This clone showed up just a few times. The chain carries TRBV7-7 and TRBJ2-5; D might be TRBD2 (5 bases). Germline values: CDR1 SSHAT, CDR2 FNYEAQ (reference sequence). The CDR3 has 14 amino acids. Trimming left V 5 bases short and J 3 bases short, with 13 bases between. Here the CDR3 reads CASSPLSGKETQYF. The DNA for the CDR3 is TGTGCCAGCAGCCCCCTCTCGGGGAAAGAGACCCAGTACTTC.

The chain joins TRBV18 to TRBJ1-5; TRBD1 matches at 7 bases. J was trimmed by 4 bases and V by 1 base; bases with no gene match: 4. This CDR3 has 15 residues. Germline CDR1 reads KGHSH; CDR2 reads LQKENI. The CDR3 sequence: CASSPQATGNQPQHF. CDR3 bases: TGTGCCAGCTCACCACAGGCGACAGGGAATCAGCCCCAGCATTTT.

V usage is TRBV29-1 and J usage is TRBJ2-7, with 7 nucleotides matching TRBD1. Trimming cost V 7 bases and J 2 bases; bases outside gene matches: 5. The length of the CDR3 is 12 residues. Germline assignment: CDR1 SQVTM and CDR2 ANQGSEA. The CDR3 region has the DNA TGCAGCGCCGAAGGGGGCCCCTACGAGCAGTACTTC. Protein: CSAEGGPYEQYF.

The chain employs TRBV10-2 and TRBJ1-1, with 7 bases that match TRBD1. With 6 bases clipped from V and 4 bases from J, the junction kept 2 bases outside the gene matches. Germline V lookup: CDR1 WSHSY, CDR2 SAAADI. There are 12 residues in the CDR3. The CDR3 loop is CASRTGLTEAFF. Written as DNA, the CDR3 is TGCGCCAGCAGGACAGGGCTCACTGAAGCTTTCTTT.

The chain combines TRBV11-3 with TRBJ1-1, with D possibly TRBD1 on 5 matching bases. CDR1 and CDR2 (germline): SGHNT, YENEEA. This CDR3 contains 12 residues. Trimming shortened V by 3 bases and J by 11 bases, and 13 bases separated the two germline ends. CDR3 amino acids: CASSFGPGKAFF. The DNA for the CDR3 is TGTGCCAGCAGCTTTGGGCCAGGGAAGGCTTTCTTT.

This sequence joins TRBV10-3 and TRBJ2-7, with 7 bases lining up with TRBD1. V gave up 5 bases and J gave up 2 bases; unmatched junction bases: 3. The CDR3 loop spans 13 amino acids. Germline V gives CDR1 ENHRY, CDR2 SYGVKD. Written as DNA, the CDR3 is TGTGCCATCAGTACAGGGGAGACCTACGAGCAGTACTTC. It encodes CAISTGETYEQYF.

The chain uses TRBV30 and TRBJ2-5; 13 nucleotides match TRBD2. V was clipped by 0 bases and J by 4 bases; unmatched bases: 2. The CDR3 consists of 15 residues. From germline, CDR1 is GTSNPN and CDR2 SVGIG (reference sequence). The CDR3 region has the DNA TGTGCCTGGAGTGTAAGACTAGCGGGGGGAGAGACCCAGTACTTC. Its protein product is CAWSVRLAGGETQYF. The variable domain in full, completed from reference TRBV30 and TRBJ2-5, reads SQTIHQWPATLVQPVGSPLSLECTVEGTSNPNLYWYRQAAGRGLQLLFYSVGIGQISSEVPQNLSASRPQDRQFILSSKKLLLSDSGFYLCAWSVRLAGGETQYFGPGTRLLVL.

The V call is TRBV5-4, the J call TRBJ1-1; the D gene is possibly TRBD1 (5 bases). CDR3 length: 17 amino acids. In germline, CDR1 is SGHNT, CDR2 YYREEE (reference sequence). V was cut by 3 bases and J by 2 bases, with 20 bases left in between. CDR3 nucleotide sequence: TGTGCCAGCAGCTGGGGCGGCAGACAAGGGGTAAACACTGAAGCTTTCTTT. Its protein is CASSWGGRQGVNTEAFF.

This clone was observed a single time. The chain uses TRBV7-9 and TRBJ2-1; 9 bases are shared with TRBD1. The ends lost 3 bases at V and 10 bases at J; junction bases unmatched: 13. Germline V lookup: CDR1 SEHNR, CDR2 FQNEAQ (reference sequence). The CDR3 consists of 16 residues. The CDR3 protein is CASSFRDRVPSGEQFF. The CDR3 coding sequence is TGTGCCAGCAGCTTCCGGGACAGGGTCCCATCCGGGGAGCAGTTCTTC.